Listed below are T cell receptor beta chains from one sample, sequenced in a study of T cells in Graves' hyperthyroidism and ophthalmopathy. MiXCR, applied by TCRdb to the multiplex PCR reads, yields one record per CDR3 protein. The sample holds 660,000 or so distinct CDR3 sequences; 20% are singletons and the top ten take under 35%. Sequencing was carried out using blood. The receptors here all came from a man aged 25 to 40 with Graves' ophthalmopathy. Both conserved end residues are part of each CDR3. A D gene is named only where the DNA matches it firmly. For some rows the clone size is stated as once, few or many, or as a class when expanded; others skip it.

clone_size	j_call	v_call	d_call	cdr3_aa	cdr3_nt
few	TRBJ2-3	TRBV5-6	.	CASSLADLFTDTQYF	TGTGCCAGCAGCTTGGCAGATCTTTTCACAGATACGCAGTATTTT
.	TRBJ1-4	TRBV9	.	CASSRRGGDEKLFF	TGTGCCAGCAGCCGCAGGGGAGGGGATGAAAAACTGTTTTTT
.	TRBJ2-3	TRBV7-9	TRBD1	CASSQGVQGPTDTQYF	TGTGCCAGCAGCCAGGGGGTCCAGGGCCCCACAGATACGCAGTATTTT
few	TRBJ1-3	TRBV18	.	CASSPGDGSGNTIYF	TGTGCCAGCTCACCAGGGGACGGCTCTGGAAACACCATATATTTT
.	TRBJ2-1	TRBV27	TRBD2	CASSPSGGERPDEQFF	TGTGCCAGCAGTCCTAGCGGGGGAGAACGGCCGGATGAGCAGTTCTTC
many	TRBJ2-7	TRBV6-1	TRBD1	CASIQRGPSSYEQYF	TGTGCCAGCATTCAGAGGGGGCCTAGCTCCTACGAGCAGTACTTC
.	TRBJ1-3	TRBV11-1	.	CASSLRTNSGDTIYF	TGTGCCAGCAGCTTGCGTACCAACTCTGGAGACACCATATATTTT
.	TRBJ2-4	TRBV19	.	CASPLMGPKNIQYF	TGTGCCAGCCCTCTGATGGGCCCCAAAAACATTCAGTACTTC
many	TRBJ2-3	TRBV5-1	.	CASRRDHQDTQYF	TGCGCCAGCAGGCGGGACCACCAGGATACGCAGTATTTT
.	TRBJ1-2	TRBV6-5	.	CASSYSKGVAGTNYGYTF	TGTGCCAGCAGTTACTCGAAGGGGGTGGCAGGGACCAACTATGGCTACACCTTC
.	TRBJ2-1	TRBV7-3	TRBD2	CASSLSSGRAEQFF	TGTGCCAGCAGCTTGTCTAGCGGGAGGGCCGAGCAGTTCTTC
.	TRBJ2-1	TRBV6-5	TRBD1	CASSYLGDRGGEQFF	TGTGCCAGCAGTTACCTGGGGGACAGGGGGGGTGAGCAGTTCTTC
.	TRBJ2-1	TRBV7-2	TRBD2	CASSPGTSEDNEQFF	TGTGCCAGCAGCCCCGGGACTAGCGAAGACAATGAGCAGTTCTTC
.	TRBJ2-7	TRBV5-4	TRBD2	CASSPEAGVYEQYF	TGTGCCAGCAGCCCCGAAGCGGGAGTTTACGAGCAGTACTTC
few	TRBJ1-4	TRBV7-9	.	CASSFTGEFNEKLFF	TGTGCCAGCAGCTTCACAGGCGAATTTAATGAAAAACTGTTTTTT
.	TRBJ1-1	TRBV6-9	.	CASSWEPGRVNTEAFF	TGTGCCAGCAGTTGGGAACCGGGCCGGGTGAACACTGAAGCTTTCTTT
many	TRBJ2-1	TRBV27	TRBD2	CASRPIAGGWNEQFF	TGTGCCAGCCGTCCGATAGCGGGAGGATGGAATGAGCAGTTCTTC
few	TRBJ2-3	TRBV7-9	.	CASSLVLVNTQYF	TGTGCCAGCAGCTTAGTACTGGTGAATACGCAGTATTTT
few	TRBJ2-3	TRBV6-4	TRBD2	CASSDEREGSDTQYF	TGTGCCAGCAGTGACGAGCGGGAGGGCTCAGATACGCAGTATTTT
.	TRBJ2-1	TRBV4-1	.	CASSQDPSISYNEQFF	TGCGCCAGCAGCCAAGACCCCTCGATCTCCTACAATGAGCAGTTCTTC
.	TRBJ2-1	TRBV28	.	CASSFVADSTYNEQFF	TGTGCCAGCAGTTTTGTCGCCGACAGCACCTACAATGAGCAGTTCTTC
.	TRBJ2-5	TRBV7-9	.	CASTNPGVQETQYF	TGTGCCAGCACCAATCCGGGAGTCCAAGAGACCCAGTACTTC
.	TRBJ2-7	TRBV15	.	CATSRDSRQALEQYF	TGTGCCACCAGCAGAGATTCGAGGCAGGCTCTCGAGCAGTACTTC
.	TRBJ2-5	TRBV7-2	.	CASSQLALETQYF	TGCGCCAGCAGCCAGCTAGCTTTGGAGACCCAGTACTTC
many	TRBJ2-7	TRBV27	TRBD1	CASSKTGGTYEQYF	TGTGCCAGCAGTAAGACAGGGGGGACCTACGAGCAGTACTTC
.	TRBJ2-6	TRBV5-4	.	CASSYGTQSSGANVLTF	TGTGCCAGCAGCTACGGGACGCAATCCTCTGGGGCCAACGTCCTGACTTTC
.	TRBJ2-3	TRBV10-3	TRBD2	CAQELLAGRKDTQYF	TGTGCCCAAGAGCTCCTAGCGGGAAGGAAAGATACGCAGTATTTT
many	TRBJ2-3	TRBV11-3	.	CASSLVSGDTQYF	TGTGCCAGCAGCTTAGTTTCGGGCGATACGCAGTATTTT
.	TRBJ2-3	TRBV7-9	TRBD2	CASSLSWGGRADTDTQYF	TGTGCCAGCAGCTTAAGTTGGGGCGGGAGGGCCGACACAGATACGCAGTATTTT
.	TRBJ2-3	TRBV7-9	.	CASSPPGPRTDTQYF	TGTGCCAGCAGCCCTCCGGGACCCCGCACAGATACGCAGTATTTT
many	TRBJ2-1	TRBV5-1	.	CASSLETGLYNEQFF	TGCGCCAGCAGCTTGGAAACAGGACTATACAATGAGCAGTTCTTC
.	TRBJ2-7	TRBV4-3	.	CASSQEYTYEQYF	TGCGCCAGCAGCCAAGAGTATACCTACGAGCAGTACTTC
.	TRBJ2-1	TRBV10-2	.	CASAELKQFF	TGCGCCAGCGCAGAACTCAAGCAGTTCTTC
.	TRBJ2-1	TRBV20-1	.	CSAPRPEQFF	TGCAGTGCCCCTCGCCCTGAGCAGTTCTTC
many	TRBJ1-1	TRBV2	.	CASLRQLNTEAFF	TGTGCCAGTCTGAGACAGTTGAACACTGAAGCTTTCTTT
many	TRBJ1-2	TRBV3-1	.	CASSQDRDGFYGYTF	TGTGCCAGCAGCCAAGATCGCGACGGCTTCTATGGCTACACCTTC
few	TRBJ2-7	TRBV20-1	.	CSARGGTGYEQYF	TGCAGTGCTAGAGGGGGGACGGGGTACGAGCAGTACTTC
.	TRBJ2-7	TRBV6-1	TRBD1	CASSGGTGGEQYF	TGTGCCAGCAGTGGGGGGACAGGGGGCGAGCAGTACTTC
.	TRBJ2-1	TRBV6-5	.	CASSYDLGKEQFF	TGTGCCAGCAGTTACGATCTGGGTAAAGAGCAGTTCTTC
few	TRBJ2-5	TRBV20-1	.	CSARDLLAGKETQYF	TGCAGTGCTAGAGATCTACTTGCGGGAAAAGAGACCCAGTACTTC
many	TRBJ2-5	TRBV20-1	TRBD1	CSARWPGQTRETQYF	TGCAGTGCACGGTGGCCGGGACAGACGCGGGAGACCCAGTACTTC
many	TRBJ2-1	TRBV7-9	TRBD2	CASSLVRTSGNEQFF	TGTGCCAGCAGCTTGGTGCGGACTAGCGGGAATGAGCAGTTCTTC
.	TRBJ1-4	TRBV7-2	.	CASSLGTVLFSANEKLFF	TGTGCCAGCAGCTTAGGGACAGTGCTCTTCAGCGCTAATGAAAAACTGTTTTTT
few	TRBJ1-6	TRBV6-5	.	CASSYGDWEFSPLHF	TGTGCCAGCAGTTACGGGGACTGGGAATTTTCACCCCTCCACTTT
.	TRBJ2-2	TRBV11-2	TRBD2	CASSFTSGRELPTGELFF	TGTGCCAGCAGCTTTACTAGCGGGAGGGAACTGCCCACCGGGGAGCTGTTTTTT
.	TRBJ2-5	TRBV6-5	.	CASSYSGGPWETQYF	TGTGCCAGCAGTTACTCGGGGGGCCCGTGGGAGACCCAGTACTTC
many	TRBJ2-3	TRBV11-2	.	CASSLGSSTDTQYF	TGTGCCAGCAGTTTAGGGAGTAGCACAGATACGCAGTATTTT
.	TRBJ2-7	TRBV11-2	TRBD2	CASSFTRELAGLLEQYF	TGTGCCAGCAGCTTCACCCGGGAACTAGCGGGTCTCCTCGAGCAGTACTTC
few	TRBJ2-1	TRBV5-1	TRBD2	CASSLALAGGPGWEQFF	TGCGCCAGCAGCTTGGCCCTAGCGGGAGGGCCGGGTTGGGAGCAGTTCTTC
.	TRBJ2-1	TRBV12-3/TRBV12-4	.	CASSFSHPPPLNEQFF	TGTGCCAGCAGTTTCAGTCACCCCCCCCCCCTTAATGAGCAGTTCTTC
.	TRBJ2-1	TRBV20-1	.	CSASLALDFNEQFF	TGCAGTGCTAGCTTAGCCCTAGACTTCAATGAGCAGTTCTTC
many	TRBJ1-6	TRBV12-3/TRBV12-4	TRBD1	CASRNRQGANSPLHF	TGTGCCAGCAGAAATCGACAGGGGGCGAATTCACCCCTCCACTTT
many	TRBJ2-1	TRBV20-1	.	CSARASYNEQFF	TGCAGTGCTAGAGCCTCGTACAATGAGCAGTTCTTC
.	TRBJ2-7	TRBV6-1	.	CASSDGVSYEQYF	TGTGCCAGCAGTGATGGGGTAAGCTACGAGCAGTACTTC
.	TRBJ1-5	TRBV6-1	TRBD1	CASSAPTGSNQPQHF	TGTGCCAGCAGTGCCCCGACAGGGAGCAATCAGCCCCAGCATTTT
many	TRBJ2-7	TRBV28	TRBD2	CASSKGVLAGAHGQYF	TGTGCCAGCAGTAAGGGGGTACTAGCGGGAGCCCATGGGCAGTACTTC